This TCR beta chain was sequenced for a study of blood T cell repertoires in COVID-19 (dated by TCRdb to the early 2020s). Regarding the study in general: Collaborator samples came from the United States, Italy and Spain and covered acute and convalescent phases of COVID-19. The material from the prospective study consisted of cDNA or gDNA derived from T cells, B-cell-depleted T cells, or PBMCs. Deeply sampled blood TCRbeta repertoires from subjects exposed to, actively infected with, or recovered from COVID-19 were included in the dataset. A freely available public database, intended as a resource for researchers studying the immune response to SARS-CoV-2, is where the repertoires were released. The samples were drawn from two sources: the first 160 participants of the ongoing ImmuneRACE study, and 1,000 to 1,500 subjects contributed by 6 global collaborators. The sample metadata nearly always contained a de-identified subject ID, COVID-19 status, age in years and sex. Where HLA class I and class II types were available, the types were taken from metadata supplied by the sample provider, not from assay-based typing.

A second Seattle source provided samples from volunteer blood donors who had recovered from COVID-19. The collaborating institutions used their own protocols to collect whole blood in K2EDTA tubes. For TCRbeta analysis, collaborators shipped samples as frozen whole blood, isolated PBMCs, or DNA extracted from either of those sample types. What the research found in general, with its limitations: The amount of clinical and demographic metadata varied by source and participant and was provided uncurated.

CDR1 MNHEY and CDR2 SMNVEV were looked up in the germline V gene (reference sequence). Relative to germline, V is 5 bases shorter and J is 2 bases shorter, with 14 bases between their ends. Its CDR3 holds 15 amino acids, cysteine through phenylalanine. This entry keeps only the CDR3 DNA: 45 bases, framed from base 1. A word on this clone: The antigen it recognizes is unknown. Base qualities are missing; no much larger clone stands one base away.

TCRbeta CDR3 regions were amplified from genomic DNA using the immunoSEQ Assay, a bias-controlled multiplex PCR. The study's processing was this. Nucleated cell counts per sample were estimated from amplification of reference gene primers within the assay. To quantify the absolute abundance of each unique TCRbeta CDR3 rearrangement, sequence reads were collapsed and filtered. For each sample, productive Simpson clonality was calculated as the square root of Simpson's diversity index across productive rearrangements. TCRdb re-hosts the immuneACCESS table, in-frame sequences only. Its copies lack some clones; in the studies checked, an unresolved V gene accounts for under half of them, and the cause for the rest is not known. For V, J and clone size, that table is used; D and trimming come from the DNA. This sample lists around 320,000 clones; 88% were detected once. Together, the top ten hold approximately 7.2% of the sample.

This TCR came from a woman aged 25 to 45 who had recovered from COVID-19. The V and J segments used are TRBV27 and TRBJ2-3, and possibly TRBD1, on 8 matching bases. The sample comprised peripheral blood. The DNA reads TGTGCCAGCAGTCTACAGGGGGGGAACACAGATACGCAGTATTTT. Its protein is CASSLQGGNTDTQYF.